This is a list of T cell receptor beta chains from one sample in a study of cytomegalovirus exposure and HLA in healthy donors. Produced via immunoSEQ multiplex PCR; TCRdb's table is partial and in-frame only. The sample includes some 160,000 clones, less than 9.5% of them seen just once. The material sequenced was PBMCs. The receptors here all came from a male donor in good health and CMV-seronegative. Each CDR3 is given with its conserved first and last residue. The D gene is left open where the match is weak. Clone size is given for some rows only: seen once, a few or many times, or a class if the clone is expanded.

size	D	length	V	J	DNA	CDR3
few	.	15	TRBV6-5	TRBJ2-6	TGTGCCAGCAGGCGGGGGCAGACTGGGGCCAACGTCCTGACTTTC	CASRRGQTGANVLTF
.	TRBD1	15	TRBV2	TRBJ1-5	TGTGCCAGCATTCCGGGACAGGGTTCTTATCAGCCCCAGCATTTT	CASIPGQGSYQPQHF
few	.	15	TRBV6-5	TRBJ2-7	TGTGCCAGCAGTTACATTACCAGGGGAAACTACGAGCAGTACTTC	CASSYITRGNYEQYF
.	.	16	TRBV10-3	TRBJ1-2	TGTGCCATCAGTGGTCAGTCGACAGGCTCTGTTTATGGCTACACCTTC	CAISGQSTGSVYGYTF
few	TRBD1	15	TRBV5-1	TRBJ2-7	TGCGCCAGCAGCTTGAAGGGGGCAGGGGTCCACGAGCAGTACTTC	CASSLKGAGVHEQYF
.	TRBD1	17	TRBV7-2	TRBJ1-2	TGTGCCAGCAGCTTCGGACCGGGACAGGGAGTGGACTATGGCTACACCTTC	CASSFGPGQGVDYGYTF
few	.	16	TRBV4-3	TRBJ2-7	TGCGCCAGCAGCCAAGATCGGGTAAGCGTCTCCTACGAGCAGTACTTC	CASSQDRVSVSYEQYF
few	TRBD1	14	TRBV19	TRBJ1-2	TGTGCCAGTAGTATCCGATGGACAGGGTATGGCTACACCTTC	CASSIRWTGYGYTF
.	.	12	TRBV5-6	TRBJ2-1	TGTGCCAGCAGCTTGCGGGAATATGAGCAGTTCTTC	CASSLREYEQFF
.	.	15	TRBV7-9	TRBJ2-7	TGTGCCAGCAGCCCCCTCGAGGGATCCTCCTACGAGCAGTACTTC	CASSPLEGSSYEQYF
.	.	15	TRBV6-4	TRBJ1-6	TGTGCCAGCAGTGTAGACCGGGTCGGGGGATCACCCCTCCACTTT	CASSVDRVGGSPLHF
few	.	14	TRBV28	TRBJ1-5	TGTGCCAGCAGTTTAGACCCCACAGGGCAGCCCCAGCATTTT	CASSLDPTGQPQHF
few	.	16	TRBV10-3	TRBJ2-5	TGTGCCACCGCTGACTCCCCGGCAGCCGCCGCCCGAGGGCAGTACTTC	CATADSPAAAARGQYF
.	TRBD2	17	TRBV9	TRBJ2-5	TGTGCCAGCAGCGTAGTAGGTAGCGGGGGACCGCAAGAGACCCAGTACTTC	CASSVVGSGGPQETQYF
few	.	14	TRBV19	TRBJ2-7	TGTGCCAGTAGTATAGAGGAGTCCTCCTACGAGCAGTACTTC	CASSIEESSYEQYF
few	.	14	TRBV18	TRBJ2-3	TGTGCCAGCTCACCAGCGGGGACAGCAGATACGCAGTATTTT	CASSPAGTADTQYF
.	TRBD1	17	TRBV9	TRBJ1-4	TGTGCCAGCAGCGTAGGCCTCCAGGGGGGAGCTAATGAAAAACTGTTTTTT	CASSVGLQGGANEKLFF
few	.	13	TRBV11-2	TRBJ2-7	TGTGCCAGCAGCTTTACGGGAACCTACGAGCAGTACTTC	CASSFTGTYEQYF
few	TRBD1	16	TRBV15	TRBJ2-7	TGTGCCACCAGCAGAGAGAGGGGGCTTAGCTCCTACGAGCAGTACTTC	CATSRERGLSSYEQYF
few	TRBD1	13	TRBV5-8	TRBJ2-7	TGTGCCAGCAGCTGGGGACAGGGTTACGAGCAGTACTTC	CASSWGQGYEQYF
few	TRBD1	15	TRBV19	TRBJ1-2	TGTGCCAGTAGCCCGACACAGACAGGGAACTATGGCTACACCTTC	CASSPTQTGNYGYTF
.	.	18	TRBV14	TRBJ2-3	TGTGCCAGCAGCCAAGAAAGTATGGCCGGGAGAGGAACAGATACGCAGTATTTT	CASSQESMAGRGTDTQYF
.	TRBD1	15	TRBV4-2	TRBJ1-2	TGTGCCAGCAGCCAAGACGTGGGACAGGGAGGGGGCTACACCTTC	CASSQDVGQGGGYTF
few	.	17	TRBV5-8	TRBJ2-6	TGTGCCAGCAGCCGCGCCCTCAGGGGCGTTGGGGCCAACGTCCTGACTTTC	CASSRALRGVGANVLTF
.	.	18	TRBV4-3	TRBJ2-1	TGCGCCAGCAGCCAAGATCTACGGGAGACAGGGCGTCACAATGAGCAGTTCTTC	CASSQDLRETGRHNEQFF
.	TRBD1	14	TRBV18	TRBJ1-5	TGTGCCAGCTCACCAGGGACAGACAATCAGCCCCAGCATTTT	CASSPGTDNQPQHF
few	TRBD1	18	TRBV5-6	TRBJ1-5	TGTGCCAGCAGCCTTTGGACAGGGGGTCCTTATAGCAATCAGCCCCAGCATTTT	CASSLWTGGPYSNQPQHF
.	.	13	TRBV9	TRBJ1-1	TGTGCCAGCAGCGTAGTGCCGGGCACTGAAGCTTTCTTT	CASSVVPGTEAFF
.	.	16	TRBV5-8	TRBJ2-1	TGTGCCAGCAGCTTGGCCGGTCAGGTCCCCTACAATGAGCAGTTCTTC	CASSLAGQVPYNEQFF
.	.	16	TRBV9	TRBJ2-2	TGTGCCAGCAGCTATCACAGGGACCCCAGGGCCGGGGAGCTGTTTTTT	CASSYHRDPRAGELFF
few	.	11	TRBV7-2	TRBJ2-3	TGTGCCAGCAGCTTAGTCGGTACGCAGTATTTT	CASSLVGTQYF
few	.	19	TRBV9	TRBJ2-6	TGTGCCAGCGGACGTAGGGGCAGTGACGTTTTGTCTGGGGCCAACGTCCTGACTTTC	CASGRRGSDVLSGANVLTF
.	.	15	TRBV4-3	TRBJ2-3	TGCGCCAGCAGCCAAGAGGAGACGGACAGAGATACGCAGTATTTT	CASSQEETDRDTQYF
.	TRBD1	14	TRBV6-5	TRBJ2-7	TGTGCCAGCCAATACCGGGACAGGGTGAACGAGCAGTACTTC	CASQYRDRVNEQYF
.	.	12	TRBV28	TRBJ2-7	TGTGCCAGCAGGCTAGGGGGTTACGAGCAGTACTTC	CASRLGGYEQYF
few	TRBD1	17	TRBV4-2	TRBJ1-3	TGTGCCAGCAGCCGAGAAATCAGACAGGGGAGGGGAAACACCATATATTTT	CASSREIRQGRGNTIYF
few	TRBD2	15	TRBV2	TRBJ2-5	TGTGCCAGCAGTGGGACTAGCGGGAGAGGGGAGACCCAGTACTTC	CASSGTSGRGETQYF
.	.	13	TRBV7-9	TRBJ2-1	TGTGCCAGCAGCTTAGTGTCCGTAAATGAGCAGTTCTTC	CASSLVSVNEQFF
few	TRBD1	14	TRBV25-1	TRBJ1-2	TGTGCCAGCAGTGAAGGACAGGGAGAAGAAGGCTACACCTTC	CASSEGQGEEGYTF
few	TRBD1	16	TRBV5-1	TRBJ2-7	TGCGCCAGCAGCGTACAGGGGGACGACTTACCCTACGAGCAGTACTTC	CASSVQGDDLPYEQYF
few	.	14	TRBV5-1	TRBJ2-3	TGCGCCAGCAGCCCCGCTCCCTCCCTAGAGGCGCAGTATTTT	CASSPAPSLEAQYF
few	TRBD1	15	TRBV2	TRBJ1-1	TGTGCCAGCAGGAACCAACAGGGGGCGATCACTGAAGCTTTCTTT	CASRNQQGAITEAFF
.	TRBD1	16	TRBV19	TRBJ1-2	TGTGCCAGTAGTACGAACCTCGGGACAGGGACACGTGGCTACACCTTC	CASSTNLGTGTRGYTF
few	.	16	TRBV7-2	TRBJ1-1	TGTGCCAGCAGCTTACTCGGGGTCGACCTGAACACTGAAGCTTTCTTT	CASSLLGVDLNTEAFF
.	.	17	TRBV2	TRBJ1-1	TGTGCCAGCAGTGTTCCCGTGCAGGGAATTAGGAACACTGAAGCTTTCTTT	CASSVPVQGIRNTEAFF